The 16 T cell receptor beta chains given below trace back to one sample, sequenced in a study of identical twins. TCRdb reprocessed the 5' RACE reads with MiXCR, giving one entry per CDR3 protein. The sample includes about 240,000 distinct CDR3 sequences, roughly a tenth of them seen just once. Sequenced sample: memory T cells sorted from blood. The receptors were gathered from a man over 45 in good health.

This chain connects TRBV2 to TRBJ2-5; 9 bases fit TRBD1. The J segment lost 5 bases and the V segment lost 6 bases, leaving 10 bases of the junction unmatched. The CDR3 length is 15 residues. Germline assignment: CDR1 SNHLY and CDR2 FYNNEI. The CDR3 DNA reads TGTGCCAGCAGCCCAACAGGGGGCAGGGCGGAGACCCAGTACTTC. Translating it yields CASSPTGGRAETQYF.

This clonotype was recorded many times. The genes are TRBV5-1 and TRBJ2-1, with D maybe TRBD1 (6 bases). The CDR3 contains 16 residues. Between the trimmed V and J ends, which lost 0 bases and 1 base, there was a span of 11 bases. The V gene's germline CDR1 is SGHRS and CDR2 YFSETQ. CDR3 residues: CASSLEGQLSYNEQFF. The CDR3 region has the DNA TGCGCCAGCAGCTTGGAAGGACAGTTGTCCTACAATGAGCAGTTCTTC. The variable domain in full, with the rest retrieved from reference TRBV5-1 and TRBJ2-1, is KAGVTQTPRYLIKTRGQQVTLSCSPISGHRSVSWYQQTPGQGLQFLFEYFSETQRNKGNFPGRFSGRQFSNSRSEMNVSTLELGDSALYLCASSLEGQLSYNEQFFGPGTRLTVL.

The sample holds many counts of this clonotype. This chain connects TRBV25-1 to TRBJ2-7; unclear D gene. With 3 bases removed from V and 0 bases from J, the gap between germline ends came to 12 bases. The germline gives CDR1 MGHDK, CDR2 SYGVNS. The CDR3 contains 15 residues. The CDR3 DNA sequence: TGTGCCAGCAGTGATGAACGAATGAGCTCCTACGAGCAGTACTTC. Its protein is CASSDERMSSYEQYF.

This clonotype was detected a few times. The DNA of the CDR3 is TGTGCCAGCAGCCCTGGGCCGGGAGGTGCAGATACGCAGTATTTT. This codes for CASSPGPGGADTQYF. The genes are TRBV14 and TRBJ2-3; 7 bases map to TRBD2. CDR1 and CDR2 (germline): SGHDN, FVKESK. This CDR3 comprises 15 residues. With V trimmed by 4 bases and J by 4 bases, 8 bases remained unmatched.

This clonotype has ten or more counts. The rearrangement uses TRBV4-3 and TRBJ2-5, with D possibly being TRBD2 (6 bases). V was trimmed by 0 bases and J by 0 bases, leaving 11 bases between them. The CDR3 has 16 amino acids. The germline CDR1 and CDR2 sequences are LGHNA and YSLEER. The CDR3 sequence: CASSQDFRDYQETQYF. The CDR3 DNA reads as TGCGCCAGCAGCCAAGATTTCAGGGACTACCAAGAGACCCAGTACTTC.

There are a few counts of this clonotype. The gene calls are TRBV4-3 and TRBJ2-2, with 7 positions matching TRBD2. The CDR3 totals 17 residues. Germline CDR1 reads LGHNA; CDR2 reads YSLEER. V shed 1 base and J 4 bases; nucleotides not matched to a gene: 9. This chain's CDR3 is CASSQGIGGRATGELFF. The CDR3 DNA reads TGCGCCAGCAGCCAAGGAATCGGGGGGAGGGCCACCGGGGAGCTGTTTTTT.

Many counts were recorded for this clonotype. The V and J genes are TRBV12-3 or TRBV12-4 and TRBJ1-1; 7 bases line up with TRBD1. The CDR3 sequence is 14 residues long. V was pared by 6 bases and J by 4 bases, with 8 bases of the junction left unmatched. CDR3 sequence reads: CASRRQGSGTEAFF. As DNA, the CDR3 is TGTGCCAGCAGACGACAGGGCTCAGGCACTGAAGCTTTCTTT.

The V call is TRBV9, the J call TRBJ2-5; TRBD1 might be the D (6 bases). V was pared by 0 bases and J by 2 bases, with 17 bases between. There are 17 residues in the CDR3. The germline gives CDR1 SGDLS, CDR2 YYNGEE. The CDR3 is CASSVGSGQKIQETQYF. The CDR3 DNA follows: TGTGCCAGCAGCGTAGGGTCCGGACAGAAGATTCAAGAGACCCAGTACTTC.

This clonotype was observed a few times. The chain has TRBV29-1 and TRBJ2-7; 9 bases fit TRBD1. The V gene's germline CDR1 is SQVTM and CDR2 ANQGSEA. The CDR3 length is 15 residues. With V trimmed by 1 base and J by 2 bases, 6 bases remained unmatched. The CDR3 protein is CSVEGARDRAYEQYF. The CDR3 region has the DNA TGCAGCGTTGAAGGGGCTCGGGACAGGGCCTACGAGCAGTACTTC.

This clonotype occurred once. The chain has TRBV5-1 and TRBJ1-6; D might be TRBD1 (6 bases). The germline V gene encodes CDR1 SGHRS and CDR2 YFSETQ. The V and J ends lost 4 bases and 7 bases respectively, with 21 bases between them. The CDR3 is 17 amino acids. CDR3 sequence: CASSKLATGSGNSPLHF. DNA of the CDR3: TGCGCCAGCAGCAAACTAGCTACAGGGTCTGGGAATTCACCCCTCCACTTT.

This clonotype was detected many times. CDR3 bases: TGCAGTGCTAGAGATGGTACGGCCTATGGCTACACCTTC. Residues: CSARDGTAYGYTF. J is TRBJ1-2 and V is TRBV20-1; D unclear. CDR3 length: 13 residues. With 0 bases removed from V and 4 bases from J, the gap between germline ends came to 9 bases. Germline lookup yields CDR1 DFQATT and CDR2 SNEGSKA (reference sequence).

V is TRBV6-2 or TRBV6-3 and J is TRBJ1-1; D is uncertain. The germline V gene encodes CDR1 MNHEY and CDR2 SVGEGT. Trimming pared 0 bases from V and 5 bases from J, leaving 16 bases between. The CDR3 spans 16 residues. The CDR3 sequence is CASSYSDWVYGTEAFF. In DNA, the CDR3 is TGTGCCAGCAGTTACTCGGATTGGGTTTATGGGACTGAAGCTTTCTTT.

The rearrangement uses TRBV30 and TRBJ2-1, with 8 bases that match TRBD2. Germline assignment: CDR1 GTSNPN and CDR2 SVGIG (reference sequence). CDR3 length: 15 amino acids. J was trimmed by 0 bases and V by 3 bases; bases with no gene match: 4. CDR3 in amino acids: CAWRTSGLSYNEQFF. The CDR3 nucleotides read TGTGCCTGGAGAACTAGCGGCCTCTCCTACAATGAGCAGTTCTTC.

In this sample, this clonotype turned up many times. The chain is built from TRBV4-3 and TRBJ2-1, with D perhaps being TRBD1 or TRBD2 (5 bases each). Looked up from germline, CDR1 is LGHNA and CDR2 is YSLEER. This CDR3 region has 13 residues. V was pared by 1 base and J by 11 bases, with 12 bases between. CDR3 sequence (DNA): TGCGCCAGCAGCCAAGTCACCGGGACCCAGCAGTTCTTC. Its protein is CASSQVTGTQQFF.

This clonotype was picked up many times. The chain combines TRBV5-6 with TRBJ1-2; possibly TRBD1 for D (6 bases). The CDR3 totals 13 residues. Deletions cut 2 bases from V and 3 bases from J, with 8 bases between. CDR1 and CDR2 (germline): SGHDT, YYEEEE. The CDR3 here is CASSLQGYYGYTF. As DNA, the CDR3 is TGTGCCAGCAGCTTACAGGGCTACTATGGCTACACCTTC.

This clonotype was detected a few times. J is TRBJ1-5 and V is TRBV28, with D unclear. The germline V and J ends were trimmed by 1 base and 0 bases, with 7 bases remaining between them. The CDR3 is made up of 15 amino acids. Per the germline V gene, CDR1 is MDHEN and CDR2 is SYDVKM. The CDR3 DNA reads TGTGCCAGCAGTTTATACAGTCCTAGCAATCAGCCCCAGCATTTT. Its protein product is CASSLYSPSNQPQHF.